These 20 T cell receptor beta chains share one sample of origin, sequenced in a study of blood T cell repertoires in COVID-19. Clones were read by immunoSEQ multiplex PCR, and TCRdb kept only the in-frame ones, dropping some. The sample shows more than 95,000 clones, just under 85% of them seen only once. Sequencing was done on a sample of peripheral blood. These receptors were collected from a woman older than 75 with active or convalescent COVID-19.

The genes are TRBV2 and TRBJ2-7; 12 bases fit TRBD2. In germline, CDR1 is SNHLY, CDR2 FYNNEI. V trimming: 6 bases; J trimming: 1 base; junction bases outside the gene matches: 4. CDR3 length equals 15 residues. CDR3 sequence reads: CASRAGTSGSYEQYF. In nucleotides, the CDR3 is TGTGCCAGCAGGGCCGGGACTAGCGGGTCCTACGAGCAGTACTTC.

V gene TRBV30 combines with J gene TRBJ1-2; the D gene is possibly TRBD1 (5 bases). In germline, CDR1 is GTSNPN, CDR2 SVGIG (reference sequence). The germline V and J ends were trimmed by 0 bases and 10 bases, with 12 bases remaining between them. This CDR3 is built from 12 residues. In DNA, the CDR3 is TGTGCCTGGAGTGTACGAGGACACCTCTACACCTTC. Residues: CAWSVRGHLYTF. The variable domain in full, completed from reference TRBV30 and TRBJ1-2, reads SQTIHQWPATLVQPVGSPLSLECTVEGTSNPNLYWYRQAAGRGLQLLFYSVGIGQISSEVPQNLSASRPQDRQFILSSKKLLLSDSGFYLCAWSVRGHLYTFGSGTRLTVV.

The gene calls are TRBV9 and TRBJ1-5, with 10 positions matching TRBD1. Germline CDR1 reads SGDLS; CDR2 reads YYNGEE. The CDR3 loop spans 17 amino acids. Germline trimming cut 0 bases from V and 3 bases from J; bases unmatched to any gene: 6. CDR3 DNA sequence: TGTGCCAGCAGCGTAGGACAGGGGGCCGGGAACAATCAGCCCCAGCATTTT. The encoded protein is CASSVGQGAGNNQPQHF.

This chain connects TRBV4-1 to TRBJ1-5; D is perhaps TRBD1 (5 bases). Germline V gene data show CDR1 as MGHRA and CDR2 as YSYEKL. CDR3 length equals 15 residues. Trimming pared 3 bases from V and 4 bases from J, leaving 13 bases between. The CDR3 nucleotides read TGCGCCAGCAGCCAGGTGGACAATGTGAATCAGCCCCAGCATTTT. This gives the protein CASSQVDNVNQPQHF.

This clone showed up just once. J is TRBJ1-2 and V is TRBV9; 9 bases map to TRBD1. The germline V gene has CDR1 SGDLS and CDR2 YYNGEE. V gave up 2 bases and J gave up 6 bases; unmatched junction bases: 8. The CDR3 sequence is 15 residues long. The CDR3 sequence is CASSVAGTGLHGYTF. For the CDR3, the DNA is TGTGCCAGCAGCGTCGCCGGGACAGGGCTCCATGGCTACACCTTC.

This chain links TRBV7-2 with TRBJ1-1; no definite D call. Germline V gene sequence: CDR1 SGHTA, CDR2 FQGNSA. The CDR3 is made up of 17 amino acids. V lost 1 base and J 4 bases, leaving 19 bases between the germline ends. Written as DNA, the CDR3 is TGTGCCAGCAGCTTAGTGTTGTCCGGGGTGTCGAGCACTGAAGCTTTCTTT. Encoded protein: CASSLVLSGVSSTEAFF.

This chain joins TRBV4-2 and TRBJ1-5; 8 positions agree with TRBD1. Germline-derived CDR1 and CDR2 are LGHNA and YNFKEQ. V gave up 0 bases and J gave up 6 bases; unmatched junction bases: 4. The CDR3 totals 15 residues. Written as DNA, the CDR3 is TGTGCCAGCAGCCAAGAAGGGACAGGAACTCAGCCCCAGCATTTT. It yields the protein CASSQEGTGTQPQHF.

V gene TRBV28 combines with J gene TRBJ1-5; TRBD1 is a possible D gene (6 bases). The CDR3 contains 14 residues. CDR1 and CDR2 (germline): MDHEN, SYDVKM. V lost 6 bases, J lost 9 bases, and 18 bases lay in between. This CDR3 reads CASSLGGPRRPQHF. DNA of the CDR3: TGTGCCAGCAGCCTAGGGGGTCCCCGGAGGCCCCAGCATTTT.

J is TRBJ1-5 and V is TRBV5-1; the D gene is possibly TRBD1 (6 bases). Trimming shortened V by 4 bases and J by 0 bases, and 8 bases separated the two germline ends. The CDR3 totals 14 residues. Per germline, CDR1 SGHRS and CDR2 YFSETQ. Written as DNA, the CDR3 is TGCGCCAGCAGCGAACAGGGTAGCAATCAGCCCCAGCATTTT. Translating gives CASSEQGSNQPQHF.

V gene TRBV2 combines with J gene TRBJ2-1; possible D gene TRBD2, 5 bases. Between the trimmed V and J ends, which lost 2 bases and 3 bases, there was a span of 23 bases. CDR1 SNHLY and CDR2 FYNNEI come from the germline V gene. The CDR3 sequence is 19 residues long. CDR3 in amino acids: CASSEKLGAPSYLYNEQFF. The CDR3, as DNA: TGTGCCAGCAGTGAAAAGTTGGGAGCCCCTTCATACCTCTACAATGAGCAGTTCTTC.

Only one count was recorded for this clone. In DNA form, the CDR3 reads TGTGCCAGTAGTCGTAATGAAAAACTGTTTTTT. The encoded protein is CASSRNEKLFF. V usage is TRBV19 and J usage is TRBJ1-4; the D is unclear. V dropped 5 bases and J dropped 4 bases, with 2 bases sitting between them. Germline values: CDR1 LNHDA, CDR2 SQIVND (reference sequence). CDR3 size: 11 residues.

The CDR3 DNA sequence: TGTGCCAGCAGCTCCTCATCCCGGTTCTCTGGGGCCAACGTCCTGACTTTC. Encoded protein: CASSSSSRFSGANVLTF. The rearrangement links TRBV13 to TRBJ2-6; D gene uncertain. Germline assignment: CDR1 PRHDT and CDR2 FYEKMQ (reference sequence). V was pared by 4 bases and J by 0 bases, with 13 bases between. CDR3 length: 17 residues.

The CDR3 reads CASSRDSPSNQPQHF. DNA of the CDR3: TGTGCCAGCTCACGGGACAGCCCTAGCAATCAGCCCCAGCATTTT. The genes are TRBV18 and TRBJ1-5, with 7 bases lining up with TRBD1. The CDR3 is 15 amino acids. The germline CDR1 and CDR2 sequences are KGHSH and LQKENI. J gave up 0 bases and V 4 bases, and 3 bases lay outside the gene matches.

The rearrangement links TRBV7-6 to TRBJ2-3; 9 nucleotides align to TRBD1. The V and J ends lost 5 bases and 1 base, in that order; junction bases with no gene match: 7. Germline V CDR1 and CDR2: SGHVS, FNYEAQ. The CDR3 spans 16 residues. The CDR3 region is CASSPDRGDGTDTQYF. CDR3 nucleotide sequence: TGTGCCAGCAGCCCGGACAGGGGAGACGGCACAGATACGCAGTATTTT.

The gene calls are TRBV6-1 and TRBJ2-7; 9 bases are shared with TRBD1. V shed 0 bases and J 0 bases; nucleotides not matched to a gene: 12. Germline CDR1 reads MNHNS; CDR2 reads SASEGT. CDR3 length equals 19 residues. The CDR3 is CASSEAPLSGTGTSYEQYF. As DNA, the CDR3 is TGTGCCAGCAGTGAAGCTCCATTGTCCGGGACAGGGACCTCCTACGAGCAGTACTTC.

The genes are TRBV30 and TRBJ1-1, with a tentative D call TRBD1 (6 bases). V was pared by 4 bases and J by 11 bases, with 14 bases between. Germline assignment: CDR1 GTSNPN and CDR2 SVGIG (reference sequence). The CDR3 spans 11 residues. The CDR3 DNA reads TGTGCCTGGATCACAGGGCTGAGGGCTTTCTTT. Protein product: CAWITGLRAFF.

The CDR3 protein is CASSQSILPGAIYEQYF. The CDR3 DNA reads TGCGCCAGCAGTCAATCGATACTCCCAGGGGCGATATACGAGCAGTACTTC. The gene calls are TRBV23-1 and TRBJ2-7; perhaps TRBD1 as D (6 bases). TRBV23-1 is noted as an ORF with a role that remains uncertain. The CDR3 extends over 17 amino acids. Trimming took off 0 bases at V and 4 bases at J, with 19 bases between the two ends.

The chain has TRBV11-1 and TRBJ2-6; no reliable D call. Germline V lookup: CDR1 SGHAT, CDR2 FQDESV (reference sequence). The CDR3 sequence is 15 residues long. V dropped 2 bases and J dropped 0 bases, with 5 bases sitting between them. CDR3 sequence reads: CASSLWASGANVLTF. The CDR3 nucleotides read TGTGCCAGCAGCTTATGGGCCTCTGGGGCCAACGTCCTGACTTTC.

The chain combines TRBV28 with TRBJ1-2, with D uncertain. CDR3 length equals 15 residues. CDR1 is MDHEN, CDR2 SYDVKM, per germline. Trimming left V 5 bases short and J 7 bases short, with 20 bases between. The CDR3 bases are TGTGCCAGCAGTACCCGGAGCCCCGGGAGAGGTGGCTACACCTTC. Translation: CASSTRSPGRGGYTF.

The V gene is TRBV7-2, the J gene TRBJ1-5; D gene unclear. The CDR3 length is 15 residues. V lost 4 bases to trimming and J lost 1 base, with 11 bases between them. Germline CDR1 reads SGHTA; CDR2 reads FQGNSA. CDR3 region: CASSSYLTSNQPQHF. The CDR3, as DNA: TGTGCCAGCAGCTCCTACCTCACCAGCAATCAGCCCCAGCATTTT.